This is a list of T cell receptor beta chains from one sample in a study of Ad26.COV2.S vaccination and SARS-CoV-2 variants. The protocol was immunoSEQ multiplex PCR, while the TCRdb copy is restricted to in-frame clones and leaves out a portion. Seen here are a few hundred thousand clones, over 75% observed once, and the top ten hold over 9%. The sequencing used peripheral blood, collected in a trial of Ad26.COV2.S vaccine versus placebo. Source of these receptors: a person between 18 and 59 years old who received the Ad26.COV2.S COVID-19 vaccine or a placebo. Each CDR3 is given with its conserved first and last residue. The D gene is left open where the match is weak. Clone size is shown for a subset of rows, as once, few, many or a class of expanded clone.

>-|-|15|TRBV9|TRBJ2-6
TGTGCCAGCAGCGTAGAAGCTCTGGGCGCCAACGTCCTGACTTTC
CASSVEALGANVLTF
>TRBD1|-|17|TRBV6-6|TRBJ2-6
TGTGCCAGCAGTCCGGACAGGTGGAGTGGGGGGGCCAACGTCCTGACTTTC
CASSPDRWSGGANVLTF
>-|-|14|TRBV5-1|TRBJ1-4
TGCGCCAGCAGCTGGGACGGCAGGAATGAAAAACTGTTTTTT
CASSWDGRNEKLFF
>TRBD2|-|18|TRBV28|TRBJ2-1
TGTGCCAGCAGTACTCTTAGACGGGCTAGCGGGAGGGTAAATGAGCAGTTCTTC
CASSTLRRASGRVNEQFF
>TRBD1|-|15|TRBV28|TRBJ1-1
TGTGCCAGCAGTGACCGGGACAGGGGGGTGTTTGAAGCTTTCTTT
CASSDRDRGVFEAFF
>-|once|18|TRBV21-1|TRBJ2-2
TGTGCCAGCAGCAAAGATTTAGTAGGGACACCGAACACCGGGGAGCTGTTTTTT
CASSKDLVGTPNTGELFF
>-|-|18|TRBV27|TRBJ1-6
TGTGCCAGCAGTTTATCCCGGCCGAGGAGCTCCTATAATTCACCCCTCCACTTT
CASSLSRPRSSYNSPLHF
>TRBD2|once|14|TRBV4-2|TRBJ2-7
TGTGCCAGCAGCAACCTAGCGGGAGCGTACGAGCAGTACTTC
CASSNLAGAYEQYF
>-|-|14|TRBV5-5|TRBJ2-7
TGTGCCAGCAGCTTCCGGGACACCTACCACGAGCAGTACTTC
CASSFRDTYHEQYF
>-|-|13|TRBV11-3|TRBJ2-3
TGTGCCAGCAGCCGGGACAGCACAGATACGCAGTATTTT
CASSRDSTDTQYF
>-|-|16|TRBV3-1/TRBV3-2|TRBJ1-5
TGTGCCAGCAGCCAAGGCGGGGGGGCGGCCAATCAGCCCCAGCATTTT
CASSQGGGAANQPQHF
>TRBD1|-|14|TRBV7-2|TRBJ1-1
TGTGCCAGCAGTAGTACAGGGGGTGGCACTGAAGCTTTCTTT
CASSSTGGGTEAFF